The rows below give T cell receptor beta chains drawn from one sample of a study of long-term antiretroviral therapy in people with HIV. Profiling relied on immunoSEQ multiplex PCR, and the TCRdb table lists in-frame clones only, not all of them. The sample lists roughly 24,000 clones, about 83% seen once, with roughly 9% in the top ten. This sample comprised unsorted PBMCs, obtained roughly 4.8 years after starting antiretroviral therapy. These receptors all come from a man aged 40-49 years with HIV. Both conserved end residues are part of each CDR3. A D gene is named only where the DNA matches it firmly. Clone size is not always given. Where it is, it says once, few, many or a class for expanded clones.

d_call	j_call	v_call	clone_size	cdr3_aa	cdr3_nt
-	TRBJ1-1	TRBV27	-	CASSFGGPDTEAFF	TGTGCCAGCAGTTTTGGGGGACCGGACACTGAAGCTTTCTTT
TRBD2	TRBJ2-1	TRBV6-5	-	CASSPSGSFGNEQFF	TGTGCCAGCAGCCCTAGCGGGAGCTTTGGCAATGAGCAGTTCTTC
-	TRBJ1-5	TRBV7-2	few	CASSLWGRGNQPQHF	TGTGCCAGCAGCTTATGGGGTCGGGGCAATCAGCCCCAGCATTTT
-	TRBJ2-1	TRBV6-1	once	CASRKLVSSYNEQFF	TGTGCCAGCAGAAAACTAGTGAGCTCCTACAATGAGCAGTTCTTC
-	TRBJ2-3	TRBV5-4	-	CASSFTLATGTDTQYF	TGTGCCAGCAGCTTTACGCTGGCGACCGGCACAGATACGCAGTATTTT
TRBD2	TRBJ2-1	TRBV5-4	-	CASSFYGTSNEQFF	TGTGCCAGCAGCTTTTACGGGACTAGCAATGAGCAGTTCTTC
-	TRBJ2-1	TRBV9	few	CASSENGLNEQFF	TGTGCCAGCAGCGAAAATGGCCTTAATGAGCAGTTCTTC
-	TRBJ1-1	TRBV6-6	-	CASSYGQTNGEAFF	TGTGCCAGCAGTTACGGGCAAACCAACGGGGAAGCTTTCTTT
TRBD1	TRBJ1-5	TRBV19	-	CASSRTGGFNQPQHF	TGTGCCAGTAGCCGGACAGGGGGCTTCAATCAGCCCCAGCATTTT
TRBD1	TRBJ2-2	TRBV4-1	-	CASSTPGGTGELFF	TGCGCCAGCAGCACCCCAGGGGGCACCGGGGAGCTGTTTTTT
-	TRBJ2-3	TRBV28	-	CASSRGYTTDTQYF	TGTGCCAGCAGCCGAGGTTATACCACAGATACGCAGTATTTT
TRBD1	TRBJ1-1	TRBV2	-	CASSKQPGTGGHTEAFF	TGTGCCAGCAGTAAGCAACCCGGGACAGGGGGCCATACTGAAGCTTTCTTT
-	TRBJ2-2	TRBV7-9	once	CASSYGELFF	TGTGCCAGCAGCTATGGGGAGCTGTTTTTT
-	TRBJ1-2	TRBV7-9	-	CASSLVSAAYGYTF	TGTGCCAGCAGCTTAGTTTCGGCAGCCTATGGCTACACCTTC
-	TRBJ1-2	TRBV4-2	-	CASSQDGTGGYTF	TGTGCCAGCAGCCAAGATGGTACGGGTGGCTACACCTTC
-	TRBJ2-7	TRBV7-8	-	CASSSHRKQGEDYEQYF	TGTGCCAGCAGCTCCCACCGTAAACAGGGAGAGGACTACGAGCAGTACTTC
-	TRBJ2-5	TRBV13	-	CASSHTRGADETQYF	TGTGCCAGCAGCCATACCCGGGGGGCTGACGAGACCCAGTACTTC
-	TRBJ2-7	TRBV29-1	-	CSVGGTATSPSYEQYF	TGCAGCGTTGGCGGGACAGCTACCTCGCCTTCCTACGAGCAGTACTTC
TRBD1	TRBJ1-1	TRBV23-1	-	CASVPTGLGAFF	TGCGCCAGCGTACCGACAGGGCTGGGAGCTTTCTTT
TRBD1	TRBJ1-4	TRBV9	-	CASSASRMGTGEGEKLFF	TGTGCCAGCAGCGCGTCTCGGATGGGGACAGGGGAAGGGGAAAAACTGTTTTTT
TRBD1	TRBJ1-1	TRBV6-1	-	CASSELGTGRESFF	TGTGCCAGCAGTGAATTAGGGACAGGGAGGGAATCTTTCTTT
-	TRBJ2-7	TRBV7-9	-	CASRPGGQGYEQYF	TGTGCCAGCAGGCCCGGGGGGCAGGGCTACGAGCAGTACTTC
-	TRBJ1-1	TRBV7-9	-	CASIAGHAGATEAFF	TGTGCCAGCATAGCGGGACACGCTGGGGCCACTGAAGCTTTCTTT
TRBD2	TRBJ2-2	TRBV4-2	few	CASSQELSGSGTGELFF	TGTGCCAGCAGCCAAGAACTAAGCGGGAGTGGGACCGGGGAGCTGTTTTTT
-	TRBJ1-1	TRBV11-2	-	CASSPIQNTEAFF	TGTGCCAGCAGCCCTATTCAGAACACTGAAGCTTTCTTT
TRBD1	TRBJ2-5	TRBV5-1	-	CASSWGQDPQETQYF	TGCGCCAGCAGCTGGGGACAGGATCCCCAAGAGACCCAGTACTTC
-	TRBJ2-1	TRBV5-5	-	CASSLVLGNEQFF	TGTGCCAGCAGCTTAGTCCTTGGAAATGAGCAGTTCTTC
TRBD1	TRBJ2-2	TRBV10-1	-	CASSAGTGGPGELFF	TGCGCCAGCAGCGCCGGGACAGGGGGTCCCGGGGAGCTGTTTTTT
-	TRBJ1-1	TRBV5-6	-	CASSLAGRGNTEAFF	TGTGCCAGCAGCTTGGCGGGGAGGGGAAACACTGAAGCTTTCTTT
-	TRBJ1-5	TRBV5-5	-	CASSLQSQNQPQHF	TGTGCCAGCAGCTTGCAGTCGCAGAATCAGCCCCAGCATTTT
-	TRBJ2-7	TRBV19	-	CASAPAGSYEQYF	TGTGCCAGTGCCCCCGCGGGGTCCTACGAGCAGTACTTC
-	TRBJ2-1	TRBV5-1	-	CASSLDVTSSYNEQFF	TGCGCCAGCAGCTTGGATGTGACCAGTTCGTACAATGAGCAGTTCTTC
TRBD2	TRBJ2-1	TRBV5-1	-	CASSPGTSGNNEQFF	TGCGCCAGCAGCCCCGGGACTAGCGGAAACAATGAGCAGTTCTTC
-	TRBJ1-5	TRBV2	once	CASREGVGNQPQHF	TGTGCCAGCAGGGAGGGGGTCGGCAATCAGCCCCAGCATTTT
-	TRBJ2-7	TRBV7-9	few	CASSPTGQPYEQYF	TGTGCCAGCAGCCCAACCGGACAGCCCTACGAGCAGTACTTC
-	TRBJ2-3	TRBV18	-	CASSHQPGPGDTQYF	TGTGCCAGCTCACATCAGCCTGGACCTGGGGATACGCAGTATTTT
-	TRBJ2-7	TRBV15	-	CATSRTTPEVRYF	TGTGCCACCAGCAGAACAACTCCCGAAGTGAGGTACTTC
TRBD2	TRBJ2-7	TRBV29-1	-	CSVEGAREGLNEQYF	TGCAGCGTTGAAGGCGCGCGGGAGGGCCTCAACGAGCAGTACTTC
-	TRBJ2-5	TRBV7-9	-	CASDGPKGRETQYF	TGTGCCAGCGACGGGCCCAAAGGTCGTGAGACCCAGTACTTC
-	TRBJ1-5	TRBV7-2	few	CASSLGENAGNQPQHF	TGTGCCAGCAGCTTAGGAGAAAATGCGGGCAATCAGCCCCAGCATTTT
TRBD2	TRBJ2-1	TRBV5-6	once	CASSLASGSYNEQFF	TGTGCCAGCAGCCTTGCTAGCGGCTCCTACAATGAGCAGTTCTTC
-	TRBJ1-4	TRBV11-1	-	CASSFGLNEKLFF	TGTGCCAGCAGCTTTGGTCTTAATGAAAAACTGTTTTTT
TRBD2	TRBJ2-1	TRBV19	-	CAERVGGPYNEQFF	TGTGCCGAAAGAGTGGGAGGGCCCTACAATGAGCAGTTCTTC
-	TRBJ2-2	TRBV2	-	CASSEVVTGELFF	TGTGCCAGCAGTGAAGTCGTCACCGGGGAGCTGTTTTTT
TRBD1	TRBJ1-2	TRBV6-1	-	CASSELMTGLYGYTF	TGTGCCAGCAGTGAACTAATGACAGGGCTCTATGGCTACACCTTC
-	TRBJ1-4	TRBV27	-	CASSFPPVNPDEKLFF	TGTGCCAGCAGTTTTCCTCCAGTGAATCCGGATGAAAAACTGTTTTTT
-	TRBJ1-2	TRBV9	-	CASSGPIYSYGYTF	TGTGCCAGCAGCGGGCCCATATATAGCTATGGCTACACCTTC
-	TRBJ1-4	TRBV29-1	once	CSVEDRLGNEKLFF	TGCAGCGTTGAAGATCGGTTGGGTAATGAAAAACTGTTTTTT
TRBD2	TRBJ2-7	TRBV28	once	CASIAGTSGNYEQYF	TGTGCCAGCATTGCCGGGACTAGCGGTAACTACGAGCAGTACTTC
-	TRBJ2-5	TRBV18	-	CASSPQRFSDREETQYF	TGTGCCAGCTCACCACAGCGCTTTTCGGACCGCGAAGAGACCCAGTACTTC
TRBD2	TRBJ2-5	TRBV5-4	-	CASSFGGGEQETQYF	TGTGCCAGCAGCTTTGGCGGGGGAGAACAAGAGACCCAGTACTTC
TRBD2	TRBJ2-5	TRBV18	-	CASSPSLIPSGGADQETQYF	TGTGCCAGCTCACCATCCCTGATACCTAGCGGGGGGGCCGACCAAGAGACCCAGTACTTC
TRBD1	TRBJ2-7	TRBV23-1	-	CASTPPRDRGSYEQYF	TGCGCCAGCACTCCCCCCAGGGACAGGGGTTCCTACGAGCAGTACTTC